These 3 T cell receptor beta chains originate from one sample sequenced in a study of blood T cell repertoires in COVID-19. Generated by immunoSEQ multiplex PCR, the TCRdb table keeps only in-frame clones and is missing some. The table records about 180,000 clones, roughly 80% of them present only once. The sample consisted of PBMCs or T cells enriched from blood (not recorded which). The origin of the receptors is a woman aged 40 to 50 with acute COVID-19.

The chain uses TRBV19 and TRBJ2-7; TRBD2 might be the D (5 bases). CDR1 is LNHDA and CDR2 is SQIVND in the germline V gene (reference sequence). The ends were cut back, 4 bases at V and 2 bases at J, with 12 bases in the middle. The CDR3 is 14 amino acids. CDR3 bases: TGTGCCAGTAGTAGCACTAGACTGGCCTACGAGCAGTACTTC. This sequence encodes CASSSTRLAYEQYF.

This chain uses TRBV7-9 with TRBJ1-1; maybe TRBD1 (6 bases). Germline CDR1 reads SEHNR; CDR2 reads FQNEAQ (reference sequence). This CDR3 region has 12 residues. Deletions cut 6 bases from V and 7 bases from J, with 12 bases between. The CDR3 DNA reads as TGTGCCAGCAGACCGGAACAGGGTGAAGCTTTCTTT. As protein: CASRPEQGEAFF.

CDR3 coding DNA: TGTGCCAGCAGTTACTCGATAAGGGAGTCCTATGGCTACACCTTC. Its translation is CASSYSIRESYGYTF. The J gene is TRBJ1-2, the V gene TRBV6-5; D call uncertain. Germline assignment: CDR1 MNHEY and CDR2 SVGAGI. The ends were cut back, 0 bases at V and 4 bases at J, with 12 bases in the middle. The CDR3 covers 15 residues.